What follows is one T cell receptor (beta chain) and its context. Antigen specificity is unknown. The sample originates from a study of T cells in narcolepsy. Broader study findings: Blood of same and different patients, but not healthy controls, reportedly held recurring autoreactive clonotypes.

Repertoires were generated with immunoSEQ multiplex PCR, while TCRdb's copy carries only in-frame clones and drops some. The repertoire consists of under 35,000 clones, with 75% to 90% occurring once and the leading ten covering 0.55% to 0.8%. The source is a human donor in good health. Sequenced material: memory (CD45RA-) CD4+ T cells from blood.

The CDR3 is CASFRGSATSGANVLTF. Here the CDR3 DNA reads TGTGCCAGCTTCCGGGGTAGCGCTACCTCTGGGGCCAACGTCCTGACTTTC. The gene calls are TRBV2 and TRBJ2-6, with D perhaps TRBD2 (5 bases). Germline values: CDR1 SNHLY, CDR2 FYNNEI. This CDR3 is built from 17 residues. The V and J ends lost 8 bases and 0 bases respectively, with 17 bases between them.